This entry features one T cell receptor beta chain sequence. No cognate antigen has been identified for it. Base-call qualities are not available, and no considerably larger clone is one nucleotide away. The data are from a study of cytomegalovirus exposure and HLA in healthy donors (dated by TCRdb to about 2017). As for the study more broadly: According to a later analysis, one platform produced both the 120 validation repertoires and the 666 repertoires of the first cohort. The study aimed to test whether cataloging public T cell receptors could reveal signatures of past pathogen exposure. In addition to the first cohort of about 650 subjects, a separate validation cohort of about 120 different subjects was used. To predict cytomegalovirus infection status, the study combined high-throughput TCR immunosequencing, statistical association of individual TCRs with disease status, and machine learning. Summary of the overall study and its limitations: The authors suggested that the approach could potentially be extended to other disease states and immunological phenotypes. Most TCR sequences were seen in very few donors, while some public TCRs were found in many individuals. A later analysis lacked HLA typing for the validation cohort, so it scored co-occurrence in that cohort across all 120 or so repertoires. Cytomegalovirus status was reported to be diagnosed by the classifier with high specificity and sensitivity in both the original and validation cohorts. The study gave a list of 150 to 200 TCR beta chains associated with cytomegalovirus. In vitro tests confirmed that three of the cytomegalovirus-associated TCR beta chains recognize cytomegalovirus antigens. A later analysis found that TCRs clustered in the first cohort also tended to co-occur in the 120 or so validation repertoires, with approximately 95% of cluster scores above 0.

Library preparation used the immunoSEQ multiplex PCR assay. In the authors' own workflow: A statistical classification framework was developed to diagnose cytomegalovirus status using the catalog of TCR beta chain sequences. TCRdb retrieved this table from immuneACCESS and kept in-frame rearrangements only. Not all clones are present; in checked studies, unresolved V genes account for under half, and no reason is known for the remainder. Clone size and V and J calls were adopted from that table, with D and trimming inferred from the DNA. The sample table holds more than 60,000 clones, of which roughly 95% were seen once. The ten top clones hold about 4.6% of the sample. The CDR3 goes from the cysteine to the phenylalanine over 13 residues. The CDR3 DNA has 39 bases and is translated from base 1. From a lookup of the germline V gene (reference sequence), CDR1 and CDR2 are MNHEY and SMNVEV. V lost 5 bases and J lost 5 bases, and the count of bases not matched to a germline gene is 4.

The donors belonged to the validation cohort of around 110 subjects, which was separate from the roughly 680-subject first cohort. This sequence was found in a woman in her late teens or twenties in good health and CMV-seropositive. Sequences were obtained from PBMCs. The chain links TRBV27 with TRBJ2-5, and TRBD2 aligns with 8 junction nucleotides. The nucleotide sequence is given as TGTGCCAGCAGTCCACGACTAGCGGAGACCCAGTACTTC. It encodes CASSPRLAETQYF.